This T cell receptor beta chain was sequenced in a study of Ad26.COV2.S vaccination and SARS-CoV-2 variants. Treatment reported: some 20 received Ad26.COV2.S at low or high dose, single or two shots; roughly five received placebo; per-sample allocation not given. Sampling was performed 63 days after the first vaccine or placebo injection. Data came from immunoSEQ multiplex PCR; TCRdb stores just in-frame clones and leaves some out. The sample has about 400,000 clones, 92% seen once. The germline CDR1 and CDR2 sequences are SGHVS and FNYEAQ. CDR3 size: 17 residues. Unmatched junction bases numbered 10, after V lost 2 bases and J lost 4 bases.

This chain uses TRBV7-6 with TRBJ2-3; 9 bases map to TRBD2. This TCR came from a person between 18 and 65 years old who received the Ad26.COV2.S COVID-19 vaccine or a placebo. The sequencing here drew on peripheral blood, taken in a trial of Ad26.COV2.S vaccine versus placebo. CDR3 nucleotides: TGTGCCAGCAGCTTACAATCGACTAGCGGTAGCTCAGATACGCAGTATTTT. Its protein is CASSLQSTSGSSDTQYF.